A selection of T cell receptor beta chains follows, all from one sample in a study of OX40 agonist ivuxolimab in advanced cancers. Clones were read by immunoSEQ multiplex PCR, and TCRdb kept only the in-frame ones, dropping some. The table has 14,000 or so clones, around 79% seen once; the top ten hold just over 35%. The material sequenced was CD4+ or CD8+ T cells sorted from blood, taken in a trial of the OX40 agonist ivuxolimab. The source is an adult with an advanced solid tumor such as melanoma, head and neck, liver or kidney cancer. Both conserved end residues are part of each CDR3. The D gene is left open where the match is weak. Clone size appears in some rows only: once, few, many, or a class for an expanded clone.

len	abundance	d_gene	v_gene	j_gene	CDR3nt	CDR3aa
13	few	.	TRBV5-4	TRBJ1-1	TGCGCCAGCAGCCAAGGGGAAGAGCGTGAAGCTTTCTTT	CASSQGEEREAFF
15	.	.	TRBV4-2	TRBJ1-5	TGTGCCAGCAGCCAAGGGTCCGGTCCCGAGCAGCCCCAGCATTTT	CASSQGSGPEQPQHF
14	.	.	TRBV6-5	TRBJ1-2	TGTGCCAGCAGTTACGGGGACCCCAACTATGGCTACACCTTC	CASSYGDPNYGYTF
15	.	TRBD1	TRBV5-1	TRBJ2-7	TGCGCCAGCAGCCAAACTTCCGGGACAGGGGTCGAGCAGTACTTC	CASSQTSGTGVEQYF
12	.	.	TRBV2	TRBJ1-2	TGTGCCAGGAAGAATTCTAACTATGGCTACACCTTC	CARKNSNYGYTF
15	.	.	TRBV4-1	TRBJ1-3	TGCGCCAGCAGCCAAGATCAGGGTCTAGGAAACACCATATATTTT	CASSQDQGLGNTIYF
14	.	.	TRBV5-4	TRBJ1-1	TGTGCCAGCCGGCCAGGCTTCATGAACACTGAAGCTTTCTTT	CASRPGFMNTEAFF
14	.	.	TRBV7-6	TRBJ1-1	TGTGCCAGCAGCTTAGGTCAGATGAACACTGAAGCTTTCTTT	CASSLGQMNTEAFF
14	.	.	TRBV13	TRBJ1-1	TGTGCCAGCAGCTTTTCACTGACGGACACTGAAGCTTTCTTT	CASSFSLTDTEAFF
17	.	TRBD1	TRBV28	TRBJ1-5	TGTGCCAGCAGTTTAGCCACCCCGGGACAGGGCAATCAGCCCCAGCATTTT	CASSLATPGQGNQPQHF
12	.	.	TRBV7-9	TRBJ1-1	TGTGCCAGCAGGGGGACGAACACTGAAGCTTTCTTT	CASRGTNTEAFF